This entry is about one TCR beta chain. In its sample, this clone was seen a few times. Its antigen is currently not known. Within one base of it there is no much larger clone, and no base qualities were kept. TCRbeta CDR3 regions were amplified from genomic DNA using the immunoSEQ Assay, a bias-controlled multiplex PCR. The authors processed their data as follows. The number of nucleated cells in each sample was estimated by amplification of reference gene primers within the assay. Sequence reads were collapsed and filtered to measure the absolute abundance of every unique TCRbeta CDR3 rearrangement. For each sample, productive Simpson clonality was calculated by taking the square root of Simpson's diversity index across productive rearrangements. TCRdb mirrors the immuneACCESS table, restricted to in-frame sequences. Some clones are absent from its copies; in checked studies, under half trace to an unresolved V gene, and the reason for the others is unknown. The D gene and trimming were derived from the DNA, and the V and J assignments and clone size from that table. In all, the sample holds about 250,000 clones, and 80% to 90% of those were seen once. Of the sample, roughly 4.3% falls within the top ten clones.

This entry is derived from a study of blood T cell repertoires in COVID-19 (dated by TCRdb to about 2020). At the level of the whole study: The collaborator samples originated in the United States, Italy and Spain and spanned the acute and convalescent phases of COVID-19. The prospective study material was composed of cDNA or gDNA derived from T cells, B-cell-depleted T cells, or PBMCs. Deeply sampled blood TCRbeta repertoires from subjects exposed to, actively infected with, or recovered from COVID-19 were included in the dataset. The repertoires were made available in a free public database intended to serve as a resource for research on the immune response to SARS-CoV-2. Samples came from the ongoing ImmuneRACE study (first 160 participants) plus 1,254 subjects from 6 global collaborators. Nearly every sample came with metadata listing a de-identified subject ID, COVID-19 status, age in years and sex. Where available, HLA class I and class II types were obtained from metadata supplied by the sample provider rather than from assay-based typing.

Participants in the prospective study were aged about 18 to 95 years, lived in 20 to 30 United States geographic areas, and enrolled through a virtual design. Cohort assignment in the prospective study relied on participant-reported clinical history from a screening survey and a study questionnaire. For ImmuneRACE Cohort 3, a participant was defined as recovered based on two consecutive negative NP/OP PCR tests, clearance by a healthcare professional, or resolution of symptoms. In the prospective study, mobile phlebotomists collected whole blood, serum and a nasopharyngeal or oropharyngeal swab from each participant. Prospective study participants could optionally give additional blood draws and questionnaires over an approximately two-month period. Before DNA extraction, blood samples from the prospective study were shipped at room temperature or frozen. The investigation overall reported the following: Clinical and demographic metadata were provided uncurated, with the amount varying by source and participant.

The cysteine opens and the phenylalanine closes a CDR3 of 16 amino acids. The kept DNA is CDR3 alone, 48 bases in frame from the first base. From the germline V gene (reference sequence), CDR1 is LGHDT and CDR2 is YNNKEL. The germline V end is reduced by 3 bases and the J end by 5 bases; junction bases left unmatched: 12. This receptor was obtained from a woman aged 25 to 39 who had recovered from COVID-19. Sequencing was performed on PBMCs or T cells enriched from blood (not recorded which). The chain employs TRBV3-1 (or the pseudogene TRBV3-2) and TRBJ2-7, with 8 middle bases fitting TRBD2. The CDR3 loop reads CASSHDWSGGRDEQYF. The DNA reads TGTGCCAGCAGCCATGATTGGAGCGGGGGACGGGACGAGCAGTACTTC.